A selection of T cell receptor beta chains follows, all from one sample in a study of CD8 T cells in ankylosing spondylitis. TCRdb used MiXCR to reprocess the 5' RACE reads, holding one entry per CDR3 protein. The sample contains 200,000 to 300,000 distinct CDR3 sequences, over 8.5% of which appear only once. The source material was blood, either unsorted or a sorted T cell fraction (not recorded which). The source is a male donor with ankylosing spondylitis or in good health (not recorded which). Each CDR3 is given with its conserved first and last residue. The order of the fields is V gene, J gene, CDR3 length, D gene, clone size, CDR3 protein, CDR3 DNA. The D gene is left open where the match is weak. Clone size is not always given. Where it is, it says once, few, many or a class for expanded clones.

TRBV20-1	TRBJ1-1	14	-	-	CSAPDRRGNTEAFF	TGCAGTGCTCCCGACAGGAGGGGGAACACTGAAGCTTTCTTT
TRBV6-1	TRBJ2-6	13	-	many	CASSVAGANVLTF	TGTGCCAGCAGTGTCGCTGGGGCCAACGTCCTGACTTTC
TRBV15	TRBJ2-3	15	-	-	CATSRNPKSTDTQYF	TGTGCCACCAGCAGGAATCCCAAAAGCACAGATACGCAGTATTTT
TRBV12-3/TRBV12-4	TRBJ1-1	11	-	many	CASSTGPGAFF	TGTGCCAGCAGCACCGGGCCTGGGGCTTTCTTT
TRBV18	TRBJ2-7	13	-	-	CASSPGALYEQYF	TGTGCCAGCTCACCAGGGGCCCTCTACGAGCAGTACTTC
TRBV20-1	TRBJ2-5	15	-	many	CSAVPGTRFQETQYF	TGCAGTGCCGTCCCCGGGACCCGGTTTCAAGAGACCCAGTACTTC
TRBV20-1	TRBJ2-1	12	-	many	CSASWGTNEQFF	TGCAGTGCTAGTTGGGGGACCAATGAGCAGTTCTTC
TRBV12-3/TRBV12-4	TRBJ2-1	12	-	many	CASSLVMNEQFF	TGTGCCAGCAGTTTAGTAATGAATGAGCAGTTCTTC
TRBV20-1	TRBJ2-7	13	-	many	CSARDGLKYEQYF	TGCAGTGCTAGAGACGGACTAAAATACGAGCAGTACTTC
TRBV20-1	TRBJ2-1	17	TRBD2	many	CSAGGLAGGTRYNEQFF	TGCAGTGCTGGGGGACTTGCGGGGGGCACACGCTACAATGAGCAGTTCTTC
TRBV5-1	TRBJ2-3	16	-	-	CASSLPLGRATDTQYF	TGCGCCAGCAGCTTGCCCTTGGGGCGGGCCACAGATACGCAGTATTTT
TRBV7-3	TRBJ2-3	17	-	many	CASSFTRQVSSTDTQYF	TGTGCCAGCAGTTTCACCCGACAGGTTTCTAGCACAGATACGCAGTATTTT
TRBV21-1	TRBJ1-2	14	-	few	CAGGRVSVWDGYTF	TGTGCCGGGGGCAGGGTATCGGTCTGGGATGGCTACACCTTC
TRBV29-1	TRBJ1-2	12	TRBD1	many	CSVRDSNYGYTF	TGCAGCGTTCGGGACAGCAACTATGGCTACACCTTC
TRBV20-1	TRBJ1-4	15	-	many	CSARDLRQDNEKLFF	TGCAGTGCTAGAGATCTTCGGCAGGATAATGAAAAACTGTTTTTT
TRBV5-1	TRBJ1-1	18	TRBD1	many	CASSLNDRVWEMNTEAFF	TGCGCCAGCAGCTTAAACGACAGGGTGTGGGAGATGAACACTGAAGCTTTCTTT